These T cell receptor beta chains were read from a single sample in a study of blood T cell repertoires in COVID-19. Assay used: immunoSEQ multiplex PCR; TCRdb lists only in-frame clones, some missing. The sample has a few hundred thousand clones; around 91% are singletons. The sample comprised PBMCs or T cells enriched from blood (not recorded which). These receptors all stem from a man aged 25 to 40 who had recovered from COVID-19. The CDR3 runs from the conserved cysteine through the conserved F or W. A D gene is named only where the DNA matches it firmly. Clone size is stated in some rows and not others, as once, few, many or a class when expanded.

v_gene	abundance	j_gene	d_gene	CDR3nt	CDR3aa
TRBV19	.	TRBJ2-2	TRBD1	TGTGCCAGTAGAGACAGGGGCGTACGCACCGGGGAGCTGTTTTTT	CASRDRGVRTGELFF
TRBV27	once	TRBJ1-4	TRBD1	TGTGCCAGCAGTTTATCCGGGACAGGGGTAACAAAACTGTTTTTT	CASSLSGTGVTKLFF
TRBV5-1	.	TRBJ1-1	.	TGCGCCAGCAGCATGGACAGCCCGAACACTGAAGCTTTCTTT	CASSMDSPNTEAFF
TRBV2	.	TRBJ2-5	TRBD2	TGTGCCAGCAGTGGACTAGCGGGGGCCCAAGAGACCCAGTACTTC	CASSGLAGAQETQYF
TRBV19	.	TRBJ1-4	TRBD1	TGTGCCAGCTCCGGGACAGGGGACGAAAAACTGTTTTTT	CASSGTGDEKLFF
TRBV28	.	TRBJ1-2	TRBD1	TGTGCCAGCAAACCCGGGACAGGGGTTCATGGCTACACCTTC	CASKPGTGVHGYTF
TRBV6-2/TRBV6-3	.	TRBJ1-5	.	TGTGCCAGCAGTTACAGGGGCCAGGTTGAAGTTCAGCCCCAGCATTTT	CASSYRGQVEVQPQHF
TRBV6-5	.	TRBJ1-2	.	TGTGCCAGCAGTTCCTCCACCGCGGGAGCCTCCTATGGCTACACCTTC	CASSSSTAGASYGYTF
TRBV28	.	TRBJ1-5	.	TGTGCCAGCAGTCCTCTGTTTTACAATCAGCCCCAGCATTTT	CASSPLFYNQPQHF
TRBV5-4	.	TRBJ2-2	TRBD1	TGTGCCAGCAAGACAGGGGGTGGAACCGGGGAGCTGTTTTTT	CASKTGGGTGELFF
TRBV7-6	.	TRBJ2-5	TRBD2	TGTGCCAGCAGCCTCGTCCGGCTAGCGGGGACTACCCCCAAAGAGACCCAGTACTTC	CASSLVRLAGTTPKETQYF
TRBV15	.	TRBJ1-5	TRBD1	TGTGCCACCAGCTCTGACTGGGGGAGGACAGGGGTTGGACAGCCCCAGCATTTT	CATSSDWGRTGVGQPQHF
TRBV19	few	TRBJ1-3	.	TGTGCCAGTAGTATCAGGGAATCTGGAAACACCATATATTTT	CASSIRESGNTIYF
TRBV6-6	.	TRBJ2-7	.	TGTGCCAGCAGTCCCCACATCAGCGCGAGGGAGCAGTACTTC	CASSPHISAREQYF